These T cell receptor beta chains were read from a single sample in a study of a mutant IDH1 vaccine in newly diagnosed glioma. Assay used: immunoSEQ multiplex PCR; TCRdb lists only in-frame clones, some missing. The sample lists 70,000 to 95,000 clones, approximately 80% occurring once. The source material was PBMCs, sampled from a glioma patient treated with radiotherapy, temozolomide or both. The receptors stem from a man in his forties with glioma. Some clones in this sample may be carry-over from other donors' samples. Both conserved end residues are part of each CDR3. Each record gives: J gene, V gene, D gene, CDR3 protein, CDR3 DNA. The D gene is left open where the match is weak.

TRBJ2-3	TRBV2	.	CASSVWDDPRTDTQYF	TGTGCCAGCAGTGTATGGGACGACCCAAGGACAGATACGCAGTATTTT
TRBJ2-7	TRBV7-9	TRBD1	CASSLTGSFSDEQYF	TGTGCCAGCAGCTTGACAGGGTCTTTTTCGGACGAGCAGTACTTC
TRBJ2-7	TRBV5-8	.	CASSLRLAYEQYF	TGTGCCAGCAGCTTGAGGCTAGCCTACGAGCAGTACTTC
TRBJ2-7	TRBV6-6	TRBD1	CASSVGQGFSYEQYF	TGTGCCAGCAGTGTCGGACAGGGGTTTTCCTACGAGCAGTACTTC
TRBJ1-5	TRBV19	.	CASSIVGSHQPQHF	TGTGCCAGTAGTATTGTCGGATCTCATCAGCCCCAGCATTTT
TRBJ1-2	TRBV5-6	.	CASSFGRGDYGYTF	TGTGCCAGCAGTTTCGGCAGGGGTGACTATGGCTACACCTTC
TRBJ2-2	TRBV4-1	TRBD2	CASRPTPTSGGARITGELFF	TGCGCCAGCAGGCCAACCCCGACTAGCGGGGGGGCCCGGATCACCGGGGAGCTGTTTTTT
TRBJ1-2	TRBV29-1	TRBD1	CSAGTGANYGYTF	TGCAGCGCTGGGACAGGAGCTAACTATGGCTACACCTTC
TRBJ1-6	TRBV9	.	CASSGRAINSPLHF	TGTGCCAGCAGCGGTAGGGCCATTAATTCACCCCTCCACTTT
TRBJ1-2	TRBV2	.	CASSDAEARPNYGYTF	TGTGCCAGCAGTGATGCGGAGGCGAGGCCGAACTATGGCTACACCTTC
TRBJ2-5	TRBV5-6	.	CASSLTSQTQYF	TGTGCCAGCAGCTTGACTAGTCAGACCCAGTACTTC